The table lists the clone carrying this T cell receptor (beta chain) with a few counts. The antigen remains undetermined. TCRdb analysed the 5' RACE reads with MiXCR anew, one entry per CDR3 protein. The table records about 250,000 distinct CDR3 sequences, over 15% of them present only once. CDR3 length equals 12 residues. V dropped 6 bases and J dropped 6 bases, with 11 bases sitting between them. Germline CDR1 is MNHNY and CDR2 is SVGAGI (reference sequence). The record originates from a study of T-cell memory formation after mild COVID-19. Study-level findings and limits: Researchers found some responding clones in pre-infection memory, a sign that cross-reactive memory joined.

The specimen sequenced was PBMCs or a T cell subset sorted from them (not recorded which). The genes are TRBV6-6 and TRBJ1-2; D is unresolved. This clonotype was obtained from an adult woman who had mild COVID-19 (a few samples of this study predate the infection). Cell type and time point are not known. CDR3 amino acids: CASSPQSNGYTF. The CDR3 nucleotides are TGTGCCAGCAGCCCCCAGTCGAATGGCTACACCTTC.